What follows are 8 T cell receptor beta chains derived from one specimen sequenced in a study of vaccination and CD4 T cells after COVID-19. An Oncomine TCR Beta short-read assay was used to sequence the DNA from cultured CD4+ T cells. Each CDR3 protein is one row after TCRdb ran MiXCR on the PCR reads. The sample includes tens of thousands of distinct CDR3 sequences, 40% to 45% seen only once; the top ten take around 12%. The treatment is: roughly 10-day PBMC culture with coronavirus spike peptide pools or control peptides (ViraFEST assay). Their recognized antigens are unknown. The sample comprised CD4+ T cells from blood, cultured in vitro. These receptors were collected from a human donor who had recovered from COVID-19.

The gene calls are TRBV2 and TRBJ2-7; no reliable D call. This CDR3 has 13 residues. Trimming pared 2 bases from V and 1 base from J, leaving 6 bases between. In germline, CDR1 is SNHLY, CDR2 FYNNEI. In nucleotides, the CDR3 is TGTGCCAGCAGTGAACAGGAATCCTACGAGCAGTACTTC. Its protein is CASSEQESYEQYF. The full variable domain, its missing parts supplied by reference TRBV2 and TRBJ2-7, is EPEVTQTPSHQVTQMGQEVILRCVPISNHLYFYWYRQILGQKVEFLVSFYNNEISEKSEIFDDQFSVERPDGSNFTLKIRSTKLEDSAMYFCASSEQESYEQYFGPGTRLTVT.

CDR3 amino acids: CATSDLSEGVVTQYF. The CDR3 bases are TGTGCCACCAGTGATTTGAGTGAGGGGGTTGTGACCCAGTACTTC. The chain combines TRBV24-1 with TRBJ2-5; D perhaps matches TRBD1 (6 bases). CDR1 is KGHDR and CDR2 is SFDVKD in the germline V gene. The CDR3 runs 15 residues. Between the trimmed V and J ends, which lost 0 bases and 7 bases, there was a span of 14 bases.

The chain recombines TRBV4-3 with TRBJ1-2; D call uncertain. This CDR3 has 13 amino acids. Germline loops: CDR1 LGHNA, CDR2 YSLEER. V was trimmed by 0 bases and J by 4 bases, leaving 6 bases between them. The CDR3 bases are TGCGCCAGCAGCCAAGAGGAAGGCTATGGCTACACCTTC. As protein: CASSQEEGYGYTF.

V is TRBV18 and J is TRBJ2-7; TRBD1 aligns across 9 bases. This CDR3 contains 15 residues. Germline CDR1 reads KGHSH; CDR2 reads LQKENI. With 1 base clipped from V and 4 bases from J, the junction kept 5 bases outside the gene matches. CDR3 nucleotides: TGTGCCAGCTCACCACTGGGACAGGGTGGGTACGAGCAGTACTTC. It codes for CASSPLGQGGYEQYF.

The genes are TRBV20-1 and TRBJ2-3; TRBD2 matches at 16 bases. From germline, CDR1 is DFQATT and CDR2 SNEGSKA (reference sequence). This CDR3 has 17 amino acids. V trimming: 3 bases; J trimming: 7 bases; junction bases outside the gene matches: 10. The CDR3 spells CSASAGTSGGAPNTQYF. CDR3 nucleotides: TGCAGTGCTAGTGCCGGGACTAGCGGGGGGGCCCCAAATACGCAGTATTTT.

This clonotype showed up just a few times. This chain links TRBV12-3 or TRBV12-4 with TRBJ1-2, with a possible D match to TRBD1 (6 bases). Trimming cost V 5 bases and J 3 bases, with 13 bases left between them. CDR3 length: 14 residues. The CDR3 loop is CASSLDRYDYGYTF. The CDR3 nucleotides are TGTGCCAGCAGTCTCGACAGGTACGACTATGGCTACACCTTC.

The V gene is TRBV20-1, the J gene TRBJ2-1; D perhaps matches TRBD2 (5 bases). This CDR3 region has 16 residues. CDR1 is DFQATT and CDR2 is SNEGSKA in the germline V gene (reference sequence). Trimming removed 6 bases from V and 1 base from J, with 19 bases in between. The CDR3 region is CSAKPQTRISYNEQFF. The CDR3 DNA sequence: TGCAGTGCCAAACCCCAAACTAGGATTTCCTACAATGAGCAGTTCTTC.

The V gene is TRBV6-5, the J gene TRBJ1-6; 7 bases agree with TRBD1. The CDR3 covers 15 residues. Germline V gene data show CDR1 as MNHEY and CDR2 as SVGAGI. The ends lost 4 bases at V and 6 bases at J; junction bases unmatched: 6. This CDR3 is CASSSDREGNSPLHF. The CDR3 nucleotides read TGTGCCAGCAGTTCCGACAGGGAGGGTAATTCACCCCTCCACTTT.